The rows below give T cell receptor beta chains drawn from one sample of a study of T cells in Graves' hyperthyroidism and ophthalmopathy. One entry per CDR3 protein, called by TCRdb with MiXCR from the multiplex PCR reads. The table has approximately 490,000 distinct CDR3 sequences, roughly 22% seen once. Input material: blood. These receptors came from a woman in her sixties or seventies with Graves' ophthalmopathy. Both conserved end residues are trimmed from each CDR3. Size is stated for part of the rows, as once, few or many counts, or as a class when the clone is expanded.

J gene	clone size	V gene	CDR3 protein
TRBJ2-5	many	TRBV20-1	SAGQETQY
TRBJ1-3	few	TRBV6-1	ASRPGALSGSGNTIY
TRBJ2-1	many	TRBV7-8	ASSLEYEQF
TRBJ2-4	NA	TRBV4-1	ASSQVGREVANIQY
TRBJ1-1	NA	TRBV18	ASSQGQPNTEAF
TRBJ2-6	few	TRBV20-1	SAPTGSGANVLT
TRBJ1-3	NA	TRBV13	ASRDGDRNTIY
TRBJ2-3	once	TRBV19	ASEATSGRSWAQY
TRBJ2-3	few	TRBV5-1	ASSPLWESTDTQY
TRBJ1-6	NA	TRBV20-1	SAREGGYGSPLH
TRBJ1-1	few	TRBV19	ASNNRVNTEAF
TRBJ1-4	NA	TRBV9	ASSLNSWPESNEKLF
TRBJ1-1	NA	TRBV5-1	ASSLEGPRVGTEAF
TRBJ2-7	NA	TRBV10-3	AIGLKSGINEQY
TRBJ2-7	many	TRBV29-1	SVSGQGARGEQY
TRBJ2-7	many	TRBV27	ASSFSGRDREQY
TRBJ2-3	few	TRBV20-1	SAILAGGPDTQY
TRBJ1-4	many	TRBV2	ASRGQHNEKLF
TRBJ2-7	few	TRBV3-1	ASSVDSPYEQY
TRBJ1-1	few	TRBV10-2	ASAQTKGNTEAF